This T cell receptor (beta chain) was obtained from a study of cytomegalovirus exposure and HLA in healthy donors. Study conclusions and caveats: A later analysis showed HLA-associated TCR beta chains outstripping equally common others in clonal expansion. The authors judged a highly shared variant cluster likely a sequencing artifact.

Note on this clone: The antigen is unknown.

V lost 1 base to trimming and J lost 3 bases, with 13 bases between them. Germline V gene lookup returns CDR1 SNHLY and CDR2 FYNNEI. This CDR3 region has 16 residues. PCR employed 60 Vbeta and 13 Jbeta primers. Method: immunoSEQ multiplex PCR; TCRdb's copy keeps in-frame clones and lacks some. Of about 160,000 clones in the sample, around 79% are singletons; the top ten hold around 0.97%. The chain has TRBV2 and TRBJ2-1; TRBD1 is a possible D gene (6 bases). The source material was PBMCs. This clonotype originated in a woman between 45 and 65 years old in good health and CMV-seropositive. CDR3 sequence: CASSEGLGAHYNEQFF. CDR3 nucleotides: TGTGCCAGCAGTGAAGGGTTGGGGGCCCACTACAATGAGCAGTTCTTC. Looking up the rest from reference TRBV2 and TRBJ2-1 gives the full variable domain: EPEVTQTPSHQVTQMGQEVILRCVPISNHLYFYWYRQILGQKVEFLVSFYNNEISEKSEIFDDQFSVERPDGSNFTLKIRSTKLEDSAMYFCASSEGLGAHYNEQFFGPGTRLTVL.